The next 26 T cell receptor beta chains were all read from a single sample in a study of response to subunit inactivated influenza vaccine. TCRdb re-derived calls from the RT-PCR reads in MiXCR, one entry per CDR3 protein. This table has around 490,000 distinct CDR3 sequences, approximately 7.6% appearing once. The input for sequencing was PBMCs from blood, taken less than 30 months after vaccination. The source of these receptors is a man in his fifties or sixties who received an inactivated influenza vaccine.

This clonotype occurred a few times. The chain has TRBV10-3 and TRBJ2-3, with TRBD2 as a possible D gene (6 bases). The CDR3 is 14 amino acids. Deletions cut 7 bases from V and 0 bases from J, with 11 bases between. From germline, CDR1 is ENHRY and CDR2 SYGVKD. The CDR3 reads CAITSGASTDTQYF. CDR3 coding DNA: TGTGCCATCACCTCGGGAGCGAGCACAGATACGCAGTATTTT.

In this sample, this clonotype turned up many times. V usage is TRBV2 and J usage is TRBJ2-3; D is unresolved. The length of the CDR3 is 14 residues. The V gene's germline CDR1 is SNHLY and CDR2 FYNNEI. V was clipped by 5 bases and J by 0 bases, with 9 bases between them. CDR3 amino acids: CASSPARSTDTQYF. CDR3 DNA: TGTGCCAGCAGTCCAGCAAGAAGCACAGATACGCAGTATTTT.

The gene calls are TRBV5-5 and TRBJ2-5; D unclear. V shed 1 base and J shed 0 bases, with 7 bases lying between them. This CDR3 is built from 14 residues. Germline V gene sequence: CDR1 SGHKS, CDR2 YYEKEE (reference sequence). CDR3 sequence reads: CASSLSAYQETQYF. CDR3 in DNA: TGTGCCAGCAGCTTGTCGGCGTACCAAGAGACCCAGTACTTC.

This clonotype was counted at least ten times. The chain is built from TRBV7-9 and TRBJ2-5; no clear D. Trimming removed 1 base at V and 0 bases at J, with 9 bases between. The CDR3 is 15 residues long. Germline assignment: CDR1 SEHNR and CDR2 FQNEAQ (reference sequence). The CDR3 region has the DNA TGTGCCAGCAGCTTAGTAGGGCAGGACCAAGAGACCCAGTACTTC. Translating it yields CASSLVGQDQETQYF.

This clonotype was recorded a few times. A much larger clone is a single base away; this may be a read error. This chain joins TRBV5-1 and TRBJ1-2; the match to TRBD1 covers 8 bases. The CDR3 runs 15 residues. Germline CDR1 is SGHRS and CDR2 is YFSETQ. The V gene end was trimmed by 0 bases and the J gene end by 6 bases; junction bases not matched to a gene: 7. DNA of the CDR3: TGCGCCAGCAGCTTGGAAAGGCCAGGGGGCCATGGCTACACCTTC. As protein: CASSLERPGGHGYTF.

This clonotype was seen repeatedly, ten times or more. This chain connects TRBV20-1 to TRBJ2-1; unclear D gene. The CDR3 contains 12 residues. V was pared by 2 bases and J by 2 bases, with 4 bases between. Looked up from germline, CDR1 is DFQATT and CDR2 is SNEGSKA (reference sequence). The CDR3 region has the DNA TGCAGTGCTAGACACACCTACAATGAGCAGTTCTTC. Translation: CSARHTYNEQFF.

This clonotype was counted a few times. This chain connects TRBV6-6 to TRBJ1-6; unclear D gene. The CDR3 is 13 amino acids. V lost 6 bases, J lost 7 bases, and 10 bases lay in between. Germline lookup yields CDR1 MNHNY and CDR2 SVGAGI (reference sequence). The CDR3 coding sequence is TGTGCCAGCAGCCAGACCAACAATTCACCCCTCCACTTT. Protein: CASSQTNNSPLHF.

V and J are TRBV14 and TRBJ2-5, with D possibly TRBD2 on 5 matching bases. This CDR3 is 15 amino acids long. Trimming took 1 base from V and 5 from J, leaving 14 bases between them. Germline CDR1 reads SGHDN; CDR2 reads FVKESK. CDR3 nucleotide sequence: TGTGCCAGCAGCCAAGGCTTCGGGGTCAGGGAGACCCAGTACTTC. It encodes CASSQGFGVRETQYF. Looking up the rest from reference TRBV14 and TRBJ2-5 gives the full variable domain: EAGVTQFPSHSVIEKGQTVTLRCDPISGHDNLYWYRRVMGKEIKFLLHFVKESKQDESGMPNNRFLAERTGGTYSTLKVQPAELEDSGVYFCASSQGFGVRETQYFGPGTRLLVL.

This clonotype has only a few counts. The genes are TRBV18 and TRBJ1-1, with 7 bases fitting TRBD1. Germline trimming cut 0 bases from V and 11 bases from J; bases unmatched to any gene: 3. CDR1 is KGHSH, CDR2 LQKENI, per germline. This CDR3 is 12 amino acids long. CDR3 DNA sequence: TGTGCCAGCTCACCACCCACAGGGGCTGCTTTCTTT. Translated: CASSPPTGAAFF.

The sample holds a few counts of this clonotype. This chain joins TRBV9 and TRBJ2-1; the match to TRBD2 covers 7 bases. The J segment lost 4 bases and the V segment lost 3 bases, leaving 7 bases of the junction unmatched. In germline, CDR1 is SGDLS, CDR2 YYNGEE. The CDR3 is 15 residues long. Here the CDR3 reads CASSALGGGYNEQFF. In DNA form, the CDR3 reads TGTGCCAGCAGCGCCCTTGGCGGGGGTTACAATGAGCAGTTCTTC.

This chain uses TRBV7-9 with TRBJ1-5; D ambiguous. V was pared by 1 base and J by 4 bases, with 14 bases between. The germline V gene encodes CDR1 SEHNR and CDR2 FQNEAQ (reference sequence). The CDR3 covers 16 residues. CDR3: CASSLGFRGENQPQHF. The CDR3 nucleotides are TGTGCCAGCAGCTTAGGGTTTCGTGGGGAGAATCAGCCCCAGCATTTT.

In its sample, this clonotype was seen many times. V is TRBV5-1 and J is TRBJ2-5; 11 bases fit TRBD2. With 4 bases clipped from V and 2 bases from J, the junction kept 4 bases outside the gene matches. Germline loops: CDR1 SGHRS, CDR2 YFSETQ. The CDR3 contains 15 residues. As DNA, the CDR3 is TGCGCCAGCAGCCCCGGGACTAGCGGACAAGAGACCCAGTACTTC. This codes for CASSPGTSGQETQYF.

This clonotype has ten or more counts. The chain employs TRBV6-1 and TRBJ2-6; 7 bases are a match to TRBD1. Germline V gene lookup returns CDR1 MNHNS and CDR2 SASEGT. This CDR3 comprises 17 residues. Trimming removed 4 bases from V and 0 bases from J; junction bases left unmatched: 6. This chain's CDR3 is CASSVGQVPSGANVLTF. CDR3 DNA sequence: TGTGCCAGCAGTGTTGGACAGGTTCCCTCTGGGGCCAACGTCCTGACTTTC.

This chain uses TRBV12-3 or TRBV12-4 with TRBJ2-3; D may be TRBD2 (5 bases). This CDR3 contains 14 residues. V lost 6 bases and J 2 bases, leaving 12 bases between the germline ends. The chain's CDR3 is CASSLAPFTDTQYF. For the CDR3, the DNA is TGTGCCAGCAGCCTAGCTCCTTTCACAGATACGCAGTATTTT.

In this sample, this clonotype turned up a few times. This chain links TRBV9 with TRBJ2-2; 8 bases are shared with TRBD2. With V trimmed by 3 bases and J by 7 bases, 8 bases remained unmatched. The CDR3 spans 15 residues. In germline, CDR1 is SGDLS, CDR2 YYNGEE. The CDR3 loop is CASSASGSRIGELFF. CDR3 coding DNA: TGTGCCAGCAGCGCGAGCGGGAGTCGGATCGGGGAGCTGTTTTTT.

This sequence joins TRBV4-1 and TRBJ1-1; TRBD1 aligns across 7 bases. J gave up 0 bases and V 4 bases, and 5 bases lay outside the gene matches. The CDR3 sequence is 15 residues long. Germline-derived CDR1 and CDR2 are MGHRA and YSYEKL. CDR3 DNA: TGCGCCAGCAGCCTTAACAGGGGTATGAACACTGAAGCTTTCTTT. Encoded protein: CASSLNRGMNTEAFF.

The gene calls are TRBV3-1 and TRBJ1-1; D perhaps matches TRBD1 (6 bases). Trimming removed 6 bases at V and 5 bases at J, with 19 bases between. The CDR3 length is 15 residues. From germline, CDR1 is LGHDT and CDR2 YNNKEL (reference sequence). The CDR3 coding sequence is TGTGCCAGCAGGGGAAGGGGGGGAGTATTGACTGAAGCTTTCTTT. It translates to CASRGRGGVLTEAFF. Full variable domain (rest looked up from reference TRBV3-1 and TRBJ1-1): DTAVSQTPKYLVTQMGNDKSIKCEQNLGHDTMYWYKQDSKKFLKIMFSYNNKELIINETVPNRFSPKSPDKAHLNLHINSLELGDSAVYFCASRGRGGVLTEAFFGQGTRLTVV.

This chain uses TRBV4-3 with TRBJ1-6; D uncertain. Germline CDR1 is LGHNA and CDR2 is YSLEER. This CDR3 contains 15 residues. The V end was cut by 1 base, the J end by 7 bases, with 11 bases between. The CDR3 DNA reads TGCGCCAGCAGCCAAGGACCCCAGCGCAATTCACCCCTCCACTTT. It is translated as CASSQGPQRNSPLHF.

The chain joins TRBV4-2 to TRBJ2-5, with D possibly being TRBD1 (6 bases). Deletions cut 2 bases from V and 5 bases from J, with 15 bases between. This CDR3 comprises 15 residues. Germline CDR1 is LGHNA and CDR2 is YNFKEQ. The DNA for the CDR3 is TGTGCCAGCAGCCAAATACAGGGTGGCGGGGAGACCCAGTACTTC. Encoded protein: CASSQIQGGGETQYF.

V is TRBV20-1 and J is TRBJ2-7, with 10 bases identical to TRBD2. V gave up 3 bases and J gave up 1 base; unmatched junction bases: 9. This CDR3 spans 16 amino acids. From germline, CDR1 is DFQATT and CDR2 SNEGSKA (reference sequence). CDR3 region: CSASRAPGLASYEQYF. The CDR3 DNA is TGCAGTGCTAGTCGTGCACCGGGACTAGCGTCCTACGAGCAGTACTTC.

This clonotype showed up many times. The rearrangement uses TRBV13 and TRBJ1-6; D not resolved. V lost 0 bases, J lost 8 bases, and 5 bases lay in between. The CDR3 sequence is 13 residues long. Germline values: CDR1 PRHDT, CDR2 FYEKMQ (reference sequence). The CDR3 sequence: CASSLGRDSPLHF. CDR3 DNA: TGTGCCAGCAGCTTAGGCCGGGATTCACCCCTCCACTTT.

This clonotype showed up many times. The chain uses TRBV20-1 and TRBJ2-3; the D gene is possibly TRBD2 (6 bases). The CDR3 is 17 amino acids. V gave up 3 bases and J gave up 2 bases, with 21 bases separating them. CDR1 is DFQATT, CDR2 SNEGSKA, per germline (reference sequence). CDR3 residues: CSASKRDSYLITDTQYF. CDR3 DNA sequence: TGCAGTGCTAGTAAACGGGACTCCTACCTCATCACAGATACGCAGTATTTT.

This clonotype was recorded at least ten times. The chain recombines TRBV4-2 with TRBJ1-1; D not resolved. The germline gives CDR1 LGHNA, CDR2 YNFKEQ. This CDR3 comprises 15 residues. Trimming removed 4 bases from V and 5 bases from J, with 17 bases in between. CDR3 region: CASSPNGLEITEAFF. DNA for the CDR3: TGTGCCAGCAGCCCAAATGGTCTTGAAATAACTGAAGCTTTCTTT.

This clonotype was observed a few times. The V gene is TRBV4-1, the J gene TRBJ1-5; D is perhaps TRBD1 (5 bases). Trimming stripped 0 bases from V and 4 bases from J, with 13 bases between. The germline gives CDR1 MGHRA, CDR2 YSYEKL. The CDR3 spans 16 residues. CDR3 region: CASSQEAGAGNQPQHF. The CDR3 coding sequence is TGCGCCAGCAGCCAAGAAGCCGGGGCAGGGAATCAGCCCCAGCATTTT.

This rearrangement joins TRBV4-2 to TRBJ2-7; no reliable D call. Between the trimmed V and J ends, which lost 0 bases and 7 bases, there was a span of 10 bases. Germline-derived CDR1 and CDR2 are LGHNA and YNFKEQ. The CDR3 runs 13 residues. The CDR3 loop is CASSQDGPAEQYF. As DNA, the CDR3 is TGTGCCAGCAGCCAAGACGGGCCGGCGGAGCAGTACTTC.

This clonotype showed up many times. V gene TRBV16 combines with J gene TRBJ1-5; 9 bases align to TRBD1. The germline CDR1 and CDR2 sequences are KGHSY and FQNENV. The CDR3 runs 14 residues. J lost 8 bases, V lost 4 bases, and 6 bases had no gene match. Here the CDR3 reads CASSPNRDREPQHF. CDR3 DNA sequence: TGTGCCAGCAGCCCGAACCGGGACAGGGAGCCCCAGCATTTT.